What follows are 21 T cell receptor beta chains derived from one specimen sequenced in a study of cytomegalovirus exposure and HLA in healthy donors. Primers: 60 Vbeta forward and 13 Jbeta reverse. Sequencing used immunoSEQ multiplex PCR; TCRdb keeps in-frame clones, though not all of them. The table includes more than 110,000 clones, 60% to 80% detected once. The specimen was PBMCs. Receptors were obtained from a man aged 18 to 30 in good health and CMV-seronegative.

J is TRBJ1-2 and V is TRBV7-2; 10 bases map to TRBD1. This CDR3 has 16 residues. Germline loops: CDR1 SGHTA, CDR2 FQGNSA. The junction had 4 bases not matched to a gene; V was cut back by 1 base and J by 2 bases. The CDR3 loop is CASSLDAGQGNYGYTF. The CDR3, as DNA: TGTGCCAGCAGCTTAGATGCGGGACAGGGGAACTATGGCTACACCTTC.

The chain has TRBV4-3 and TRBJ2-3; 8 bases fit TRBD2. Germline CDR1 LGHNA, CDR2 YSLEER. This CDR3 comprises 16 residues. Trimming removed 0 bases from V and 4 bases from J; junction bases left unmatched: 6. CDR3 coding DNA: TGCGCCAGCAGCCAAGATTTCGGGGGGGCGGCAGATACGCAGTATTTT. The encoded protein is CASSQDFGGAADTQYF.

The J gene is TRBJ1-2, the V gene TRBV6-5; D is ambiguous. The germline CDR1 and CDR2 sequences are MNHEY and SVGAGI. The CDR3 is made up of 15 amino acids. V shed 4 bases and J shed 8 bases, with 20 bases lying between them. CDR3 loop: CASSLMRGGEVGYTF. The CDR3, as DNA: TGTGCCAGCAGTTTGATGCGGGGAGGTGAGGTGGGCTACACCTTC.

The CDR3 DNA reads TGTGCCAGCGGTCCCGGGACAGGGTTCGCTTCTGAAGCTTTCTTT. It encodes CASGPGTGFASEAFF. The chain combines TRBV5-4 with TRBJ1-1; 9 nucleotides agree with TRBD1. There are 15 residues in the CDR3. V shed 7 bases, J shed 6 bases, and the junction held 13 bases outside the gene matches. Germline V gene data show CDR1 as SGHNT and CDR2 as YYREEE (reference sequence).

The chain links TRBV5-1 to TRBJ1-1, with D uncertain. CDR1 and CDR2 (germline): SGHRS, YFSETQ. This CDR3 has 17 residues. The V gene lost 0 bases and the J gene lost 2 bases, with 17 bases spanning the gap. The CDR3 DNA is TGCGCCAGCAGCTTGGTAGCCGGATGGAACACTAACACTGAAGCTTTCTTT. This gives the protein CASSLVAGWNTNTEAFF.

This sequence joins TRBV7-2 and TRBJ1-3; tentatively, D is TRBD1 (6 bases). The germline CDR1 and CDR2 sequences are SGHTA and FQGNSA. This CDR3 is built from 16 residues. V lost 4 bases and J lost 4, with 17 bases in between. CDR3 region: CASSSIRGGRGNTIYF. CDR3 nucleotides: TGTGCCAGCAGCTCTATAAGGGGGGGCCGAGGAAACACCATATATTTT.

The chain recombines TRBV6-6 with TRBJ1-3; D call uncertain. The CDR3 has 14 amino acids. The germline gives CDR1 MNHNY, CDR2 SVGAGI (reference sequence). V was clipped by 8 bases and J by 3 bases, with 14 bases between them. The CDR3 DNA follows: TGTGCCAGCCGTTCGGGTGGAGTTGGAAACACCATATATTTT. Encoded protein: CASRSGGVGNTIYF.

The J gene is TRBJ2-3, the V gene TRBV7-8; D may be TRBD1 (7 bases). The CDR3 contains 16 residues. Germline assignment: CDR1 SGHVS and CDR2 FQNEAQ. Trimming left V 1 base short and J 0 bases short, with 11 bases between. CDR3 sequence reads: CASSLEGGQSTDTQYF. CDR3 DNA: TGTGCCAGCAGCTTAGAGGGGGGACAGAGCACAGATACGCAGTATTTT.

The chain is built from TRBV14 and TRBJ2-3; D possibly corresponds to TRBD2 (5 bases). The V end lost 1 base, the J end lost 0 bases, and 11 bases lay between the germline ends. This CDR3 region has 16 residues. Germline CDR1 and CDR2: SGHDN and FVKESK. CDR3 region: CASSQGGGYSTDTQYF. The CDR3 DNA sequence: TGTGCCAGCAGCCAAGGAGGAGGTTACAGCACAGATACGCAGTATTTT. Complete variable domain (other parts from reference TRBV14 and TRBJ2-3): EAGVTQFPSHSVIEKGQTVTLRCDPISGHDNLYWYRRVMGKEIKFLLHFVKESKQDESGMPNNRFLAERTGGTYSTLKVQPAELEDSGVYFCASSQGGGYSTDTQYFGPGTRLTVL.

The chain has TRBV9 and TRBJ2-5; D possibly corresponds to TRBD1 (5 bases). The CDR3 is 14 residues long. V was shortened by 0 bases and J by 2 bases, with 8 bases between the two germline ends. Germline CDR1 is SGDLS and CDR2 is YYNGEE. CDR3 loop: CASSVGQQQETQYF. CDR3 DNA sequence: TGTGCCAGCAGCGTAGGACAGCAACAAGAGACCCAGTACTTC.

The V gene is TRBV30, the J gene TRBJ2-3; the D gene is possibly TRBD2 (7 bases). The CDR3 has 16 residues. CDR1 and CDR2 (germline): GTSNPN, SVGIG (reference sequence). V was shortened by 0 bases and J by 5 bases, with 18 bases between the two germline ends. The CDR3 DNA reads TGTGCCTGGAGTGTACTGGCGGGGGCCTATCGAGATACGCAGTATTTT. It translates to CAWSVLAGAYRDTQYF.

The genes are TRBV15 and TRBJ2-3; 11 nucleotides line up with TRBD1. From germline, CDR1 is LNHNV and CDR2 YYDKDF (reference sequence). V was clipped by 3 bases and J by 4 bases; unmatched bases: 3. This CDR3 is built from 15 residues. This CDR3 reads CATSRDRGRPDTQYF. The CDR3 DNA is TGTGCCACCAGCAGGGACAGGGGGCGTCCAGATACGCAGTATTTT.

V is TRBV15 and J is TRBJ2-1; 7 bases agree with TRBD2. Trimming removed 4 bases from V and 7 bases from J; junction bases left unmatched: 1. Germline loops: CDR1 LNHNV, CDR2 YYDKDF (reference sequence). The CDR3 is 12 amino acids. CDR3 sequence: CATSTGGNEQFF. The CDR3 DNA is TGTGCCACCAGCACCGGGGGGAATGAGCAGTTCTTC. The complete variable domain, with remaining parts taken from reference TRBV15 and TRBJ2-1, reads DAMVIQNPRYQVTQFGKPVTLSCSQTLNHNVMYWYQQKSSQAPKLLFHYYDKDFNNEADTPDNFQSRRPNTSFCFLDIRSPGLGDTAMYLCATSTGGNEQFFGPGTRLTVL.

The genes are TRBV5-4 and TRBJ2-7; 8 bases match TRBD2. CDR3 length: 14 residues. V gave up 4 bases and J gave up 5 bases; unmatched junction bases: 8. The germline V gene encodes CDR1 SGHNT and CDR2 YYREEE (reference sequence). The CDR3 DNA sequence: TGTGCCAGCAGCCTCTCGGGGGGGTCCGACGAGCAGTACTTC. Encoded protein: CASSLSGGSDEQYF.

This chain connects TRBV19 to TRBJ1-2; no definite D call. V shed 5 bases and J shed 4 bases, with 11 bases lying between them. Germline CDR1 and CDR2: LNHDA and SQIVND (reference sequence). The CDR3 has 13 amino acids. The CDR3: CASSGQEPYGYTF. CDR3 coding DNA: TGTGCCAGTAGTGGTCAGGAACCCTATGGCTACACCTTC.

In this sample, this clone turned up a few times. This rearrangement joins TRBV7-8 to TRBJ1-5; the D is unclear. Looked up from germline, CDR1 is SGHVS and CDR2 is FQNEAQ. The CDR3 is made up of 19 amino acids. Trimming cost V 1 base and J 1 base, with 20 bases left between them. Written as DNA, the CDR3 is TGTGCCAGCAGCTTAGTTATGGGCAGTCTAGCCGTCAGCAATCAGCCCCAGCATTTT. Translated, it gives CASSLVMGSLAVSNQPQHF. Combining the CDR3 with reference TRBV7-8 and TRBJ1-5 gives the whole variable domain GAGVSQSPRYKVAKRGQDVALRCDPISGHVSLFWYQQALGQGPEFLTYFQNEAQLDKSGLPSDRFFAERPEGSVSTLKIQRTQQEDSAVYLCASSLVMGSLAVSNQPQHFGDGTRLSIL.

This clone showed up just a few times. The CDR3 nucleotides are TGTGCCAGCAGCCAAGGGGAAGCGGGGGGCAATGAGCAGTTCTTC. Translated, it gives CASSQGEAGGNEQFF. The chain recombines TRBV4-2 with TRBJ2-1; 9 positions agree with TRBD2. Germline trimming cut 1 base from V and 6 bases from J; bases unmatched to any gene: 4. This CDR3 has 15 residues. Germline V gene data show CDR1 as LGHNA and CDR2 as YNFKEQ.

This chain connects TRBV5-1 to TRBJ2-5; D uncertain. CDR1 and CDR2 (germline): SGHRS, YFSETQ. V gave up 0 bases and J gave up 11 bases, with 8 bases separating them. The CDR3 consists of 11 residues. CDR3 in amino acids: CASSLANDQYF. The CDR3 nucleotides read TGCGCCAGCAGCTTGGCTAATGATCAGTACTTC.

The rearrangement links TRBV30 to TRBJ1-1; 10 bases are a match to TRBD1. There are 16 residues in the CDR3. Looked up from germline, CDR1 is GTSNPN and CDR2 is SVGIG (reference sequence). V dropped 1 base and J dropped 0; count of bases not matched to a gene: 5. CDR3 sequence reads: CAWSAGQGKVNTEAFF. The CDR3 DNA follows: TGTGCCTGGAGTGCGGGACAGGGGAAGGTGAACACTGAAGCTTTCTTT.

The chain is built from TRBV7-2 and TRBJ2-7, with 13 bases identical to TRBD2. CDR1 SGHTA and CDR2 FQGNSA come from the germline V gene. The CDR3 contains 16 residues. The V and J ends lost 5 bases and 5 bases, in that order; junction bases with no gene match: 9. CDR3 sequence (DNA): TGTGCCAGCAGCCTCCGACTAGCGGGGGGTTCGAACGAGCAGTACTTC. Protein sequence: CASSLRLAGGSNEQYF.

The chain recombines TRBV9 with TRBJ1-1; no definite D call. The CDR3 length is 12 residues. V shed 0 bases and J shed 8 bases, with 8 bases lying between them. Germline lookup yields CDR1 SGDLS and CDR2 YYNGEE. The CDR3 protein is CASSVAGREAFF. For the CDR3, the DNA is TGTGCCAGCAGCGTAGCAGGAAGGGAAGCTTTCTTT.